The entry that follows covers one T cell receptor (beta chain) sequence. What it binds is not known. Just one base apart from a much larger clone, this may be a read error. This record comes from a study of T cells in Graves' hyperthyroidism and ophthalmopathy. General study findings and limits: Ophthalmopathy, which appeared later, was predicted by the model a median about 6.8 months before onset. Most clonotypes expanded in thyroid above 0.001 were likewise present in blood.

Patients were excluded for uncontrolled infection, other autoimmune disease, pregnancy or lactation. In making diagnoses, clinical symptoms, serum thyroxine and TRAb, thyroid ultrasound and orbital computed tomography were all used. The germline CDR1 and CDR2 sequences are SEHNR and FQNEAQ (reference sequence). The length of the CDR3 is 15 residues. What was amplified from RNA transcripts were TCR beta CDR3 regions. Initially, a first-round RT-PCR of the TCR CDR3 employed the HTBI primer set. One entry per CDR3 protein, called by TCRdb with MiXCR from the multiplex PCR reads. The sample consists of roughly 500,000 distinct CDR3 sequences, approximately 44% of them appearing once.

The origin of this receptor is an adult woman with Graves' disease, either hyperthyroidism or ophthalmopathy (not recorded which). The specimen sequenced was peripheral blood or thyroid tissue (not recorded which). V usage is TRBV7-9 and J usage is TRBJ1-1, with D hard to call. In nucleotides, the CDR3 is TGTGCCGGCAGCTTAGTAAGGATAATGAACACTGAAGCTTTCTTT. It encodes CAGSLVRIMNTEAFF. The whole variable domain, filled in from reference TRBV7-9 and TRBJ1-1, reads DTGVSQNPRHKITKRGQNVTFRCDPISEHNRLYWYRQTLGQGPEFLTYFQNEAQLEKSRLLSDRFSAERPKGSFSTLEIQRTEQGDSAMYLCAGSLVRIMNTEAFFGQGTRLTVV.